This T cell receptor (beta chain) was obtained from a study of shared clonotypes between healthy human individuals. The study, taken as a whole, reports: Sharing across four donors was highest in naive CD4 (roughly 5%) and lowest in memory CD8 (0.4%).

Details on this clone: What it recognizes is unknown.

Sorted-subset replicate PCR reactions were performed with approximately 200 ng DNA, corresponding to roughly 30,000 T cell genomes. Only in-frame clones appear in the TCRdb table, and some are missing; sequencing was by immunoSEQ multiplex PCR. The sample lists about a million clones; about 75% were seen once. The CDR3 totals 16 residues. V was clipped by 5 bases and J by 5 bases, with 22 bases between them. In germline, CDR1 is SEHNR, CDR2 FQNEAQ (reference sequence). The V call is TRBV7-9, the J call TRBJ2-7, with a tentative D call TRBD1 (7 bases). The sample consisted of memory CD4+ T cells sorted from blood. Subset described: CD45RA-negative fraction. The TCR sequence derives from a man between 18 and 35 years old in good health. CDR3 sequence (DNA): TGTGCCAGCAGCCCGCGAGAGGGGCAGGGGGGCCACGAGCAGTACTTC. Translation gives CASSPREGQGGHEQYF.